The 29 T cell receptor beta chains listed next were all sequenced from one sample in a study of control samples from healthy donors and cancer patients. Sequencing used immunoSEQ multiplex PCR; TCRdb keeps in-frame clones, though not all of them. The repertoire holds about 220,000 clones, just under 95% seen once, with roughly 1.6% in the top ten. The sequencing input was blood. These TCRs come from a middle-aged man in good health.

The chain employs TRBV6-5 and TRBJ1-2; 9 bases fit TRBD1. The CDR3 has 13 residues. Germline assignment: CDR1 MNHEY and CDR2 SVGAGI. The J segment lost 4 bases and the V segment lost 9 bases, leaving 6 bases of the junction unmatched. The CDR3: CASELTGGYGYTF. The CDR3 region has the DNA TGTGCCAGTGAGTTGACAGGGGGCTATGGCTACACCTTC.

In its sample, this clone was seen once. The gene calls are TRBV9 and TRBJ2-7, with 7 bases aligning to TRBD2. The V gene end was trimmed by 3 bases and the J gene end by 3 bases; junction bases not matched to a gene: 3. Germline V gives CDR1 SGDLS, CDR2 YYNGEE. There are 13 residues in the CDR3. This CDR3 is CASSAGLNYEQYF. In nucleotides, the CDR3 is TGTGCCAGCAGCGCGGGACTAAACTACGAGCAGTACTTC.

The chain uses TRBV4-2 and TRBJ1-5, with D possibly being TRBD1 (6 bases). The germline V gene encodes CDR1 LGHNA and CDR2 YNFKEQ. The V gene lost 4 bases and the J gene lost 6 bases, with 16 bases spanning the gap. The CDR3 extends over 15 amino acids. The CDR3 loop is CASSPVGGEGQPQHF. CDR3 bases: TGTGCCAGCAGCCCCGTGGGGGGCGAGGGTCAGCCCCAGCATTTT.

The chain has TRBV7-9 and TRBJ2-3; D is tentatively TRBD1 or TRBD2 (5 bases each). V was clipped by 3 bases and J by 8 bases, with 9 bases between them. The CDR3 is 12 amino acids. CDR1 and CDR2 (germline): SEHNR, FQNEAQ (reference sequence). CDR3 protein: CASSFEGTTQYF. CDR3 DNA sequence: TGTGCCAGCAGCTTCGAGGGGACTACGCAGTATTTT.

The J gene is TRBJ1-2, the V gene TRBV29-1; no definite D call. V lost 1 base to trimming and J lost 2 bases, with 8 bases between them. Germline assignment: CDR1 SQVTM and CDR2 ANQGSEA. The CDR3 has 13 amino acids. CDR3 DNA: TGCAGCGTTGAAGCAGTGCCAAACTATGGCTACACCTTC. It specifies CSVEAVPNYGYTF.

This clone showed up just once. This chain connects TRBV12-5 to TRBJ2-1; 9 nucleotides line up with TRBD2. V trimming: 9 bases; J trimming: 8 bases; junction bases outside the gene matches: 8. The CDR3 loop spans 13 amino acids. Germline CDR1 LGHNT, CDR2 FRNRAP. CDR3 in DNA: TGTGCTAGCTGCGGGGGGGCCTGCGATGAGCAGTTCTTC. Its translation is CASCGGACDEQFF. The complete variable domain, with remaining parts taken from reference TRBV12-5 and TRBJ2-1, reads DARVTQTPRHKVTEMGQEVTMRCQPILGHNTVFWYRQTMMQGLELLAYFRNRAPLDDSGMPKDRFSAEMPDATLATLKIQPSEPRDSAVYFCASCGGACDEQFFGPGTRLTVL.

The rearrangement links TRBV7-2 to TRBJ1-3; D unresolved. The CDR3 runs to 16 residues. Germline assignment: CDR1 SGHTA and CDR2 FQGNSA. Between the trimmed V and J ends, which lost 4 bases and 0 bases, there was a span of 13 bases. The CDR3 bases are TGTGCCAGCAGCTCCCGTCCCGTAAGCTCTGGAAACACCATATATTTT. The encoded protein is CASSSRPVSSGNTIYF.

The chain has TRBV24-1 and TRBJ2-7; 7 bases map to TRBD2. V trimming: 5 bases; J trimming: 3 bases; junction bases outside the gene matches: 6. CDR1 is KGHDR, CDR2 SFDVKD, per germline. The CDR3 length is 14 residues. CDR3: CATSGGGASYEQYF. The CDR3 coding sequence is TGTGCCACCAGTGGGGGAGGGGCGAGCTACGAGCAGTACTTC.

V usage is TRBV18 and J usage is TRBJ1-5; no clear D. V lost 3 bases and J 0 bases, leaving 12 bases between the germline ends. CDR1 is KGHSH, CDR2 LQKENI, per germline. This CDR3 is built from 16 residues. In DNA, the CDR3 is TGTGCCAGCTCACCCTGGGGTCTGGATAGCAATCAGCCCCAGCATTTT. Amino acid sequence: CASSPWGLDSNQPQHF.

In its sample, this clone was seen once. The rearrangement uses TRBV4-1 and TRBJ2-5; no clear D gene. The ends were cut back, 4 bases at V and 2 bases at J, with 20 bases in the middle. The germline V gene has CDR1 MGHRA and CDR2 YSYEKL. The CDR3 covers 17 residues. The CDR3 coding sequence is TGCGCCAGCAGCCCGTGGGTCGGTAGCTCCACACAAGAGACCCAGTACTTC. It is translated as CASSPWVGSSTQETQYF.

The V call is TRBV3-1 (or the pseudogene TRBV3-2), the J call TRBJ2-1, with D perhaps matching TRBD1 (6 bases). This CDR3 is built from 12 residues. Trimming cost V 4 bases and J 6 bases, with 7 bases left between them. Germline V gives CDR1 LGHDT, CDR2 YNNKEL (reference sequence). CDR3 sequence (DNA): TGTGCCAGCAGCCCGACAGGCAATGAGCAGTTCTTC. Translated, it gives CASSPTGNEQFF.

The CDR3 loop reads CAWSPGLAGGINEQFF. The CDR3 region has the DNA TGTGCCTGGAGTCCCGGACTAGCGGGGGGCATCAATGAGCAGTTCTTC. The chain carries TRBV30 and TRBJ2-1; TRBD2 aligns across 14 bases. The length of the CDR3 is 16 residues. Germline values: CDR1 GTSNPN, CDR2 SVGIG (reference sequence). Trimming at V came to 2 bases and at J to 6 bases, leaving 6 bases not matched to a gene.

The chain recombines TRBV24-1 with TRBJ2-3, with 9 bases identical to TRBD2. The germline gives CDR1 KGHDR, CDR2 SFDVKD. The V gene end was trimmed by 4 bases and the J gene end by 2 bases; junction bases not matched to a gene: 12. The CDR3 is 18 amino acids. The CDR3 sequence: CATSETILRGGYTDTQYF. CDR3 DNA: TGTGCCACCAGTGAGACTATCTTGCGGGGGGGATACACAGATACGCAGTATTTT.

The rearrangement joins TRBV18 to TRBJ1-5; perhaps TRBD1 as D (5 bases). CDR1 is KGHSH and CDR2 is LQKENI in the germline V gene. The ends were cut back, 3 bases at V and 4 bases at J, with 7 bases in the middle. CDR3 length: 13 amino acids. Here the CDR3 DNA reads TGTGCCAGCTCACCCCAGGGAAATCAGCCCCAGCATTTT. It is translated as CASSPQGNQPQHF.

The CDR3 sequence is CASSAGLSPTDTQYF. CDR3 nucleotides: TGTGCCAGCAGCGCGGGACTCTCCCCCACAGATACGCAGTATTTT. The chain is built from TRBV2 and TRBJ2-3; perhaps TRBD2 as D (6 bases). V was trimmed by 6 bases and J by 2 bases, leaving 15 bases between them. The CDR3 runs 15 residues. Germline CDR1 and CDR2: SNHLY and FYNNEI. The variable domain in full, completed from reference TRBV2 and TRBJ2-3, reads EPEVTQTPSHQVTQMGQEVILRCVPISNHLYFYWYRQILGQKVEFLVSFYNNEISEKSEIFDDQFSVERPDGSNFTLKIRSTKLEDSAMYFCASSAGLSPTDTQYFGPGTRLTVL.

The chain couples TRBV11-1 to TRBJ1-2, with a weak D call TRBD1 (6 bases). Germline V lookup: CDR1 SGHAT, CDR2 FQDESV (reference sequence). The CDR3 runs to 15 residues. Trimming removed 4 bases from V and 4 bases from J, with 16 bases in between. In DNA, the CDR3 is TGTGCCAGCAGCTCTACAGGGACCTCTCGCTATGGCTACACCTTC. Protein: CASSSTGTSRYGYTF.

The rearrangement links TRBV10-3 to TRBJ1-3; D is undetermined. Trimming took off 0 bases at V and 2 bases at J, with 11 bases between the two ends. The CDR3 sequence is 16 residues long. CDR1 and CDR2 from the germline V gene are ENHRY and SYGVKD. CDR3 sequence: CAISESIRVTGNTIYF. For the CDR3, the DNA is TGTGCCATCAGTGAGTCTATAAGGGTCACTGGAAACACCATATATTTT.

The sample holds one count of this clone. V and J are TRBV2 and TRBJ2-3; 7 bases match TRBD2. This CDR3 contains 15 residues. Germline CDR1 and CDR2: SNHLY and FYNNEI. Trimming took 3 bases from V and 1 from J; bases not matched to a gene: 4. The CDR3 DNA follows: TGTGCCAGCAGTGAGTTGGGGGGGGGCACAGATACGCAGTATTTT. It specifies CASSELGGGTDTQYF.

In this sample, this clone turned up once. The rearrangement uses TRBV25-1 and TRBJ1-4; 7 bases fit TRBD1. Germline V lookup: CDR1 MGHDK, CDR2 SYGVNS. The trim removed 1 base at V and 4 bases at J, leaving 3 bases unmatched. This CDR3 contains 15 residues. The CDR3 region is CASSEWDSGNEKLFF. CDR3 nucleotides: TGTGCCAGCAGTGAATGGGACAGCGGTAATGAAAAACTGTTTTTT.

The V call is TRBV6-4, the J call TRBJ2-2, with 8 bases lining up with TRBD2. Unmatched junction bases numbered 4, after V lost 6 bases and J lost 1 base. The CDR3 has 15 residues. Looked up from germline, CDR1 is MRHNA and CDR2 is SNTAGT. CDR3 bases: TGTGCCAGCAGAGCACTAGCGGTGAACACCGGGGAGCTGTTTTTT. It specifies CASRALAVNTGELFF.

The chain links TRBV9 to TRBJ2-6; D is unclear. The CDR3 is made up of 15 amino acids. The V gene lost 0 bases and the J gene lost 4 bases, with 8 bases spanning the gap. The V gene's germline CDR1 is SGDLS and CDR2 YYNGEE. This CDR3 reads CASSVEPSGANVLTF. The CDR3 nucleotides are TGTGCCAGCAGCGTAGAACCGTCCGGGGCCAACGTCCTGACTTTC.

The V gene is TRBV2, the J gene TRBJ1-6; no clear D gene. The germline V gene has CDR1 SNHLY and CDR2 FYNNEI. The V end lost 2 bases, the J end lost 7 bases, and 12 bases lay between the germline ends. CDR3 length: 15 amino acids. The CDR3 DNA reads as TGTGCCAGCAGTGAAAGCGCTTTGGGGAATTCACCCCTCCACTTT. It is translated as CASSESALGNSPLHF.

This chain connects TRBV6-5 to TRBJ1-3; no clear D gene. The V gene lost 5 bases and the J gene lost 9 bases, with 14 bases spanning the gap. CDR3 size: 13 residues. Germline loops: CDR1 MNHEY, CDR2 SVGAGI. The CDR3 sequence: CASSITEDATIYF. In DNA form, the CDR3 reads TGTGCCAGCAGTATCACTGAGGACGCCACCATATATTTT.

This chain uses TRBV7-9 with TRBJ1-2, with D unresolved. V was cut by 4 bases and J by 4 bases, with 10 bases left in between. Per the germline V gene, CDR1 is SEHNR and CDR2 is FQNEAQ (reference sequence). This CDR3 has 13 residues. In DNA form, the CDR3 reads TGTGCCAGCAGCTCAGGACCCCTCTATGGCTACACCTTC. It encodes CASSSGPLYGYTF.

V is TRBV6-1 and J is TRBJ1-5, with D uncertain. V shed 0 bases and J shed 4 bases, with 16 bases lying between them. The CDR3 totals 17 residues. Germline V lookup: CDR1 MNHNS, CDR2 SASEGT. The CDR3 DNA reads as TGTGCCAGCAGTGAAGCATTCCCGGGTATGGGTAATCAGCCCCAGCATTTT. This gives the protein CASSEAFPGMGNQPQHF.

The genes are TRBV29-1 and TRBJ1-5; D is uncertain. Germline V gene lookup returns CDR1 SQVTM and CDR2 ANQGSEA. This CDR3 has 13 residues. V lost 7 bases to trimming and J lost 0 bases, with 10 bases between them. The CDR3 nucleotides are TGCAGCGCGGCAGATTATAGCAATCAGCCCCAGCATTTT. The encoded protein is CSAADYSNQPQHF.

The V gene is TRBV20-1, the J gene TRBJ1-2; D not resolved. Germline loops: CDR1 DFQATT, CDR2 SNEGSKA (reference sequence). The CDR3 is 12 residues long. The V end lost 3 bases, the J end lost 4 bases, and 9 bases lay between the germline ends. CDR3 nucleotides: TGCAGTGCTAGTATGGGTAGCTATGGCTACACCTTC. Encoded protein: CSASMGSYGYTF.

The chain links TRBV5-1 to TRBJ2-3, with D unclear. CDR3 size: 15 residues. Germline CDR1 SGHRS, CDR2 YFSETQ. Between the trimmed V and J ends, which lost 0 bases and 3 bases, there was a span of 11 bases. CDR3 amino acids: CASSLEVRLTDTQYF. CDR3 coding DNA: TGCGCCAGCAGCTTGGAGGTCAGGTTAACAGATACGCAGTATTTT.

The CDR3 bases are TGTGCCAGCAGCTGGATCGGACCCGAGCAGTACGTC. This codes for CASSWIGPEQYV. The rearrangement joins TRBV5-8 to TRBJ2-7, with D unresolved. Looked up from germline, CDR1 is SGHTS and CDR2 is YDEGEE. V gave up 3 bases and J gave up 6 bases, with 10 bases separating them. The CDR3 loop spans 12 amino acids.